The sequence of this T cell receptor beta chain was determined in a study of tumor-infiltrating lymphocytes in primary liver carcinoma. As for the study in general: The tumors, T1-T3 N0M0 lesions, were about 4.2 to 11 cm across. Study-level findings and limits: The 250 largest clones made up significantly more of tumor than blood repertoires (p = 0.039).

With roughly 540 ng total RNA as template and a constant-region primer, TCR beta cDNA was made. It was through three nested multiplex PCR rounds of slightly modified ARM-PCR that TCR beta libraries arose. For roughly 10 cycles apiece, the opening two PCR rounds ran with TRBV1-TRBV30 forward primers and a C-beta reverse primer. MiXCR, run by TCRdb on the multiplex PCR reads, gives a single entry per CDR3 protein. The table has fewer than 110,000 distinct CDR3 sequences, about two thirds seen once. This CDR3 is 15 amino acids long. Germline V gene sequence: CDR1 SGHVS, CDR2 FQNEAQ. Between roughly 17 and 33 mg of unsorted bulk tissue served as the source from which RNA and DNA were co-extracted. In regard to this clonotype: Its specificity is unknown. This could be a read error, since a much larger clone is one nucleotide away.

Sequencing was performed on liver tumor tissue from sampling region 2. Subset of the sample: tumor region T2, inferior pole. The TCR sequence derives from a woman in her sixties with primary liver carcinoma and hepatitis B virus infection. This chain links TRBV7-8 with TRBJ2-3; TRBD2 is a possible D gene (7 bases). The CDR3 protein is CASSLLGGATDRQYF. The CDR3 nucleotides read TGTGCCAGCAGCTTGCTTGGGGGGGCAACAGATAGGCAGTATTTT.